The 21 T cell receptor beta chains reported below all come from one sample, sequenced in a study of OX40 agonist ivuxolimab in advanced cancers. The assay was immunoSEQ multiplex PCR, and TCRdb's table has in-frame clones only and misses some. The table lists roughly 59,000 clones, 92% of them singletons. Sequences were derived from CD4+ or CD8+ T cells sorted from blood, sampled in a trial of the OX40 agonist ivuxolimab. The receptor source for this set is an adult with an advanced solid tumor such as melanoma, head and neck, liver or kidney cancer.

A single count supports this clone. The rearrangement joins TRBV7-6 to TRBJ1-1; 7 bases fit TRBD1. The CDR3 runs to 15 residues. J gave up 0 bases and V 5 bases, and 6 bases lay outside the gene matches. Germline assignment: CDR1 SGHVS and CDR2 FNYEAQ. The CDR3 here is CASSPMGQMNTEAFF. In nucleotides, the CDR3 is TGTGCCAGCAGCCCAATGGGACAGATGAACACTGAAGCTTTCTTT.

This clone was found a few times. The V and J genes are TRBV19 and TRBJ1-1; D remains ambiguous. Per the germline V gene, CDR1 is LNHDA and CDR2 is SQIVND (reference sequence). CDR3 length equals 13 residues. Between the trimmed V and J ends, which lost 6 bases and 0 bases, there was a span of 8 bases. The CDR3 DNA sequence: TGTGCCAGTAGCCTTACATTGAACACTGAAGCTTTCTTT. It yields the protein CASSLTLNTEAFF.

The rearrangement uses TRBV27 and TRBJ2-1, with D hard to call. Germline V gene data show CDR1 as MNHEY and CDR2 as SMNVEV (reference sequence). With 2 bases removed from V and 4 bases from J, the gap between germline ends came to 12 bases. This CDR3 is 15 amino acids long. The CDR3 region is CASSLVDTAYNEQFF. The CDR3 DNA follows: TGTGCCAGCAGTTTAGTCGACACAGCTTACAATGAGCAGTTCTTC.

The chain employs TRBV5-6 and TRBJ1-4, with a tentative D call TRBD1 (6 bases). This CDR3 is built from 15 residues. CDR1 is SGHDT, CDR2 YYEEEE, per germline. V was shortened by 4 bases and J by 6 bases, with 16 bases between the two germline ends. The CDR3 reads CASSDGGASYEKLFF. CDR3 nucleotides: TGTGCCAGCAGCGATGGGGGGGCTTCTTATGAAAAACTGTTTTTT.

To note about this clone: Other DNA sequences in this specimen translate into the identical CDR3. This rearrangement joins TRBV19 to TRBJ1-1; D unclear. Between the trimmed V and J ends, which lost 3 bases and 1 base, there was a span of 3 bases. The CDR3 covers 12 residues. Germline CDR1 LNHDA, CDR2 SQIVND (reference sequence). CDR3 protein: CASSIGNTEAFF. CDR3 nucleotides: TGTGCCAGTAGTATCGGGAACACTGAAGCTTTCTTT.

As to this clone: One end of the junction varies from germline; a read error may be responsible. The same CDR3 is also encoded by other DNA sequences in this sample. The rearrangement uses TRBV7-9 and TRBJ1-2; D is undetermined. Germline V gives CDR1 SEHNR, CDR2 FQNEAQ (reference sequence). The CDR3 is 14 amino acids. The CDR3 nucleotides read TGTGCCAGCAGCTTAGACGCGGGTAACTATGGTTACACCTTC. It translates to CASSLDAGNYGYTF.

This sequence joins TRBV7-3 and TRBJ2-7; 8 bases fit TRBD1. There are 15 residues in the CDR3. The germline V gene encodes CDR1 SGHTA and CDR2 FQGTGA. Losses at the gene ends were 5 bases for V and 2 bases for J; bases not matched to a gene: 8. CDR3 sequence (DNA): TGTGCCAGCAGCCTTAACGGACAGGGACCCTACGAGCAGTACTTC. Translating it yields CASSLNGQGPYEQYF.

The chain couples TRBV6-1 to TRBJ2-7, with 10 bases that match TRBD1. The trim removed 0 bases at V and 4 bases at J, leaving 6 bases unmatched. Germline V lookup: CDR1 MNHNS, CDR2 SASEGT. The CDR3 has 16 amino acids. The CDR3 protein is CASSEAHSGQGYEQYF. The CDR3 coding sequence is TGTGCCAGCAGTGAAGCCCACTCGGGACAGGGGTACGAGCAGTACTTC.

The J gene is TRBJ1-2, the V gene TRBV6-1; D ambiguous. Trimming left V 8 bases short and J 2 bases short, with 15 bases between. CDR3 length: 14 residues. Germline CDR1 MNHNS, CDR2 SASEGT. The CDR3 protein is CASRRPDGNYGYTF. The CDR3 DNA sequence: TGTGCCAGCCGACGACCGGACGGAAACTATGGCTACACCTTC.

The genes are TRBV14 and TRBJ2-7, with unresolved D. The germline V and J ends were trimmed by 1 base and 6 bases, with 7 bases remaining between them. The CDR3 runs 12 residues. Germline V gives CDR1 SGHDN, CDR2 FVKESK. The CDR3 protein is CASSQVRSEQYF. The CDR3 DNA reads as TGTGCCAGCAGCCAAGTTCGTTCCGAGCAGTACTTC.

The chain employs TRBV6-1 and TRBJ1-1, with D possibly TRBD1 on 6 matching bases. The CDR3 has 15 amino acids. Germline lookup yields CDR1 MNHNS and CDR2 SASEGT. The V end lost 4 bases, the J end lost 0 bases, and 12 bases lay between the germline ends. The CDR3 nucleotides are TGTGCCAGCAGTGTTATGACAGGAATGAACACTGAAGCTTTCTTT. This gives the protein CASSVMTGMNTEAFF.

The CDR3 coding sequence is TGCAGCGGGGGCATGTCGAACACTGAAGCTTTCTTT. This sequence encodes CSGGMSNTEAFF. The chain has TRBV29-1 and TRBJ1-1, with a possible D match to TRBD1 (5 bases). CDR3 length equals 12 residues. Between the trimmed V and J ends, which lost 7 bases and 1 base, there was a span of 10 bases. CDR1 is SQVTM, CDR2 ANQGSEA, per germline.

This chain links TRBV7-9 with TRBJ1-2, with D perhaps TRBD1 (5 bases). V lost 4 bases and J 7 bases, leaving 16 bases between the germline ends. CDR1 and CDR2 from the germline V gene are SEHNR and FQNEAQ (reference sequence). This CDR3 has 14 amino acids. The CDR3 spells CASSSFGTAAGYTF. The DNA of the CDR3 is TGTGCCAGCAGCTCCTTCGGGACTGCCGCTGGCTACACCTTC.

V gene TRBV19 combines with J gene TRBJ2-3; the match to TRBD1 covers 9 bases. The CDR3 loop spans 17 amino acids. Germline values: CDR1 LNHDA, CDR2 SQIVND (reference sequence). The J segment lost 2 bases and the V segment lost 4 bases, leaving 10 bases of the junction unmatched. The CDR3 spells CASSRDRVSVNTDTQYF. The CDR3 nucleotides are TGTGCCAGTAGTAGGGACAGGGTTAGTGTTAACACAGATACGCAGTATTTT. The full variable domain, its missing parts supplied by reference TRBV19 and TRBJ2-3, is DGGITQSPKYLFRKEGQNVTLSCEQNLNHDAMYWYRQDPGQGLRLIYYSQIVNDFQKGDIAEGYSVSREKKESFPLTVTSAQKNPTAFYLCASSRDRVSVNTDTQYFGPGTRLTVL.

The V call is TRBV5-4, the J call TRBJ1-1, with 7 bases lining up with TRBD1. There are 13 residues in the CDR3. Trimming removed 5 bases from V and 7 bases from J; junction bases left unmatched: 8. Germline-derived CDR1 and CDR2 are SGHNT and YYREEE (reference sequence). CDR3 sequence (DNA): TGTGCCAGCAGAGAGACAGGGTACGTTGAAGCTTTCTTT. It translates to CASRETGYVEAFF.

This clone was picked up one time. The chain is built from TRBV25-1 and TRBJ1-1, with no clear D. Germline V lookup: CDR1 MGHDK, CDR2 SYGVNS. The V end lost 4 bases, the J end lost 4 bases, and 13 bases lay between the germline ends. The CDR3 runs 14 residues. The CDR3 protein is CASSAITLGTEAFF. The CDR3 DNA follows: TGTGCCAGCAGTGCGATAACCCTGGGCACTGAAGCTTTCTTT.

The rearrangement joins TRBV4-1 to TRBJ2-2; D gene uncertain. Trimming took off 1 base at V and 6 bases at J, with 12 bases between the two ends. There are 15 residues in the CDR3. CDR1 is MGHRA and CDR2 is YSYEKL in the germline V gene. The CDR3: CASSQVGLYPGELFF. CDR3 nucleotide sequence: TGCGCCAGCAGCCAAGTAGGTTTATACCCCGGGGAGCTGTTTTTT.

The J gene is TRBJ1-1, the V gene TRBV6-5; D is unresolved. The germline CDR1 and CDR2 sequences are MNHEY and SVGAGI. The CDR3 covers 15 residues. The V end lost 2 bases, the J end lost 5 bases, and 15 bases lay between the germline ends. In nucleotides, the CDR3 is TGTGCCAGCAGTTACGTTCCCGACCGTCCGACTGAAGCTTTCTTT. This codes for CASSYVPDRPTEAFF.

This chain connects TRBV15 to TRBJ2-5, with D hard to call. Between the trimmed V and J ends, which lost 1 base and 5 bases, there was a span of 5 bases. The CDR3 runs to 12 residues. CDR1 and CDR2 (germline): LNHNV, YYDKDF (reference sequence). The CDR3 sequence is CATSRVGETQYF. For the CDR3, the DNA is TGTGCCACCAGCAGAGTAGGGGAGACCCAGTACTTC.

The V and J genes are TRBV5-1 and TRBJ2-5; tentatively, D is TRBD1 (5 bases). CDR3 size: 16 residues. The germline V gene has CDR1 SGHRS and CDR2 YFSETQ. Trimming cost V 0 bases and J 7 bases, with 19 bases left between them. The CDR3 here is CASSLGVDSPFGTQYF. In DNA, the CDR3 is TGCGCCAGCAGCTTGGGGGTCGACAGCCCCTTCGGGACCCAGTACTTC.

The chain employs TRBV27 and TRBJ1-2; 7 bases fit TRBD1. V was pared by 1 base and J by 7 bases, with 3 bases of the junction left unmatched. The CDR3 has 13 amino acids. Germline assignment: CDR1 MNHEY and CDR2 SMNVEV (reference sequence). The CDR3 DNA sequence: TGTGCCAGCAGTTTATTACAGGGGTCTGGCTACACCTTC. Translating it yields CASSLLQGSGYTF.